A single sample gave rise to the 25 T cell receptor beta chains below, sequenced in a study of Ad26.COV2.S vaccination and SARS-CoV-2 variants. Assay: immunoSEQ multiplex PCR; the TCRdb copy retains only in-frame clones and omits some. Here the sample spans around 170,000 clones, around 90% being singletons. Sequences were derived from peripheral blood, sampled after recovery from COVID-19. All receptors come from a human donor who had recovered from COVID-19.

The rearrangement uses TRBV3-1 (or the pseudogene TRBV3-2) and TRBJ2-5; 12 bases are a match to TRBD2. From germline, CDR1 is LGHDT and CDR2 YNNKEL (reference sequence). The CDR3 extends over 17 amino acids. V dropped 4 bases and J dropped 1; count of bases not matched to a gene: 7. CDR3 DNA: TGTGCCAGCAGCCGGAACCTAGCGGGGGGGTTCCAAGAGACCCAGTACTTC. As protein: CASSRNLAGGFQETQYF.

J is TRBJ2-2 and V is TRBV27, with TRBD1 matching over 8 bases. There are 14 residues in the CDR3. V shed 5 bases, J shed 5 bases, and the junction held 4 bases outside the gene matches. Germline V gene data show CDR1 as MNHEY and CDR2 as SMNVEV (reference sequence). This CDR3 is CASSVGQGTGELFF. The CDR3 DNA is TGTGCCAGCAGTGTTGGACAGGGAACCGGGGAGCTGTTTTTT.

The chain carries TRBV28 and TRBJ1-1; D is ambiguous. Germline V gives CDR1 MDHEN, CDR2 SYDVKM. The CDR3 is made up of 12 amino acids. V dropped 7 bases and J dropped 0 bases, with 6 bases sitting between them. DNA for the CDR3: TGTGCCAGCACTACCCTGAACACTGAAGCTTTCTTT. It translates to CASTTLNTEAFF.

The J gene is TRBJ1-2, the V gene TRBV11-3, with a possible D match to TRBD1 (6 bases). The CDR3 runs to 12 residues. The V end was cut by 1 base, the J end by 13 bases, with 13 bases between. From germline, CDR1 is SGHNT and CDR2 YENEEA. CDR3 sequence (DNA): TGTGCCAGCAGCTTAGGGGACACTCCCTCCACCTTC. Protein product: CASSLGDTPSTF.

The V and J genes are TRBV4-1 and TRBJ2-7; TRBD2 agrees at 12 bases. In germline, CDR1 is MGHRA, CDR2 YSYEKL. This CDR3 has 16 amino acids. The V gene end was trimmed by 3 bases and the J gene end by 1 base; junction bases not matched to a gene: 4. The CDR3 bases are TGCGCCAGCAGCCAGGCGACTAGCGGGGGATCCTACGAGCAGTACTTC. It is translated as CASSQATSGGSYEQYF.

The CDR3 here is CASSQLGGEQFF. In DNA form, the CDR3 reads TGTGCCAGCAGCCAACTCGGGGGGGAGCAGTTCTTC. The chain carries TRBV4-2 and TRBJ2-1; TRBD2 matches at 7 bases. The CDR3 is made up of 12 amino acids. CDR1 and CDR2 (germline): LGHNA, YNFKEQ. Trimming removed 2 bases from V and 10 bases from J; junction bases left unmatched: 2.

This clone was found once. The CDR3: CASSLGYNEQFF. Written as DNA, the CDR3 is TGTGCCAGCAGTTTAGGTTACAATGAGCAGTTCTTC. The chain combines TRBV27 with TRBJ2-1; D remains unclear. Germline V gives CDR1 MNHEY, CDR2 SMNVEV (reference sequence). V was trimmed by 2 bases and J by 4 bases, leaving 3 bases between them. CDR3 size: 12 residues.

The chain links TRBV6-5 to TRBJ1-5; D gene unclear. Germline V CDR1 and CDR2: MNHEY, SVGAGI. Trimming took 7 bases from V and 3 from J, leaving 16 bases between them. This CDR3 is built from 15 residues. Here the CDR3 reads CASNGLSDFNQPQHF. The CDR3, as DNA: TGTGCCAGCAACGGATTATCAGACTTCAATCAGCCCCAGCATTTT.

The chain couples TRBV5-4 to TRBJ1-1, with 7 positions matching TRBD1. The CDR3 extends over 16 amino acids. V lost 0 bases to trimming and J lost 0 bases; unmatched junction nucleotides: 5. Germline CDR1 SGHNT, CDR2 YYREEE (reference sequence). CDR3: CASSLGQGRMNTEAFF. CDR3 in DNA: TGTGCCAGCAGCTTGGGACAGGGCCGAATGAACACTGAAGCTTTCTTT.

This chain connects TRBV15 to TRBJ1-5; D remains unclear. Between the trimmed V and J ends, which lost 0 bases and 7 bases, there was a span of 13 bases. Per the germline V gene, CDR1 is LNHNV and CDR2 is YYDKDF (reference sequence). This CDR3 comprises 15 residues. The chain's CDR3 is CATSRDKGGRQPQHF. CDR3 DNA: TGTGCCACCAGCAGAGATAAGGGAGGGCGGCAGCCCCAGCATTTT.

The J gene is TRBJ1-2, the V gene TRBV7-8; D not resolved. The CDR3 runs 16 residues. The V end lost 2 bases, the J end lost 0 bases, and 13 bases lay between the germline ends. The germline gives CDR1 SGHVS, CDR2 FQNEAQ. CDR3 nucleotide sequence: TGTGCCAGCAGCTTAACAACAAGGAAATCTAACTATGGCTACACCTTC. The encoded protein is CASSLTTRKSNYGYTF. The full variable domain, with the rest looked up from reference TRBV7-8 and TRBJ1-2, is GAGVSQSPRYKVAKRGQDVALRCDPISGHVSLFWYQQALGQGPEFLTYFQNEAQLDKSGLPSDRFFAERPEGSVSTLKIQRTQQEDSAVYLCASSLTTRKSNYGYTFGSGTRLTVV.

In its sample, this clone was seen once. The CDR3 nucleotides are TGCGCCAGCAGCGACAGGGGGCATGGCTACACCTTC. Translation gives CASSDRGHGYTF. The genes are TRBV4-1 and TRBJ1-2; TRBD1 agrees at 10 bases. The germline gives CDR1 MGHRA, CDR2 YSYEKL. The CDR3 loop spans 12 amino acids. J gave up 6 bases and V 5 bases, and 0 bases lay outside the gene matches.

This clone was recorded a few times. The chain joins TRBV29-1 to TRBJ2-1; no firm D call. Trimming pared 3 bases from V and 6 bases from J, leaving 12 bases between. Looked up from germline, CDR1 is SQVTM and CDR2 is ANQGSEA. CDR3 length: 13 residues. CDR3 DNA: TGCAGCGTTGAGGCTAGTGTAGGCAATGAGCAGTTCTTC. Protein product: CSVEASVGNEQFF.

V and J are TRBV7-3 and TRBJ2-1, with 7 bases lining up with TRBD1. Trimming removed 4 bases from V and 0 bases from J; junction bases left unmatched: 3. The CDR3 is 15 residues long. CDR1 is SGHTA, CDR2 FQGTGA, per germline. The CDR3 region has the DNA TGTGCCAGCAGCTCAGACAGGGCCTCCTACAATGAGCAGTTCTTC. It encodes CASSSDRASYNEQFF.

The CDR3 loop reads CASSLGVRETQYF. In DNA form, the CDR3 reads TGTGCCAGCAGCTTGGGGGTCCGGGAGACCCAGTACTTC. The chain links TRBV7-3 to TRBJ2-5; D possibly uses TRBD1 or TRBD2 (5 bases each). This CDR3 is 13 amino acids long. Trimming shortened V by 3 bases and J by 5 bases, and 10 bases separated the two germline ends. Germline V gene sequence: CDR1 SGHTA, CDR2 FQGTGA.

The rearrangement uses TRBV20-1 and TRBJ2-5, with D uncertain. There are 14 residues in the CDR3. CDR1 DFQATT and CDR2 SNEGSKA come from the germline V gene (reference sequence). The V gene lost 3 bases and the J gene lost 5 bases, with 16 bases spanning the gap. CDR3 amino acids: CSASVVRFGETQYF. The DNA for the CDR3 is TGCAGTGCTAGTGTAGTACGGTTCGGGGAGACCCAGTACTTC.

This clone showed up just once. This chain uses TRBV5-6 with TRBJ2-7, with 10 bases matching TRBD1. Trimming at V came to 3 bases and at J to 3 bases, leaving 6 bases not matched to a gene. The CDR3 loop spans 15 amino acids. Germline V gives CDR1 SGHDT, CDR2 YYEEEE. CDR3 sequence: CASSYRGTGVYEQYF. Here the CDR3 DNA reads TGTGCCAGCAGCTATCGTGGGACAGGGGTCTACGAGCAGTACTTC. Looking up the rest from reference TRBV5-6 and TRBJ2-7 gives the full variable domain: DAGVTQSPTHLIKTRGQQVTLRCSPKSGHDTVSWYQQALGQGPQFIFQYYEEEERQRGNFPDRFSGHQFPNYSSELNVNALLLGDSALYLCASSYRGTGVYEQYFGPGTRLTVT.

The sample holds a few counts of this clone. This chain uses TRBV7-2 with TRBJ2-5; 12 bases match TRBD2. J gave up 4 bases and V 5 bases, and 8 bases lay outside the gene matches. The V gene's germline CDR1 is SGHTA and CDR2 FQGNSA. The CDR3 spans 16 residues. CDR3 in DNA: TGTGCCAGCAGCCAGACTAGCGGGGGTGTCGCAGAGACCCAGTACTTC. This encodes CASSQTSGGVAETQYF.

This clone was picked up a small number of times. This chain links TRBV4-1 with TRBJ1-1; no reliable D call. V lost 0 bases, J lost 0 bases, and 5 bases lay in between. The CDR3 covers 14 residues. Germline V CDR1 and CDR2: MGHRA, YSYEKL. The CDR3 reads CASSQETLNTEAFF. CDR3 nucleotides: TGCGCCAGCAGCCAAGAAACCCTGAACACTGAAGCTTTCTTT.

The CDR3 bases are TGCGCCAGCCCAGGCCAGGAGACTAGCGATTACGAGCAGTACTTC. As protein: CASPGQETSDYEQYF. V usage is TRBV10-2 and J usage is TRBJ2-7; TRBD2 matches at 8 bases. V lost 8 bases to trimming and J lost 4 bases; unmatched junction nucleotides: 13. The CDR3 contains 15 residues. Germline loops: CDR1 WSHSY, CDR2 SAAADI.

V gene TRBV12-3 or TRBV12-4 combines with J gene TRBJ1-2; TRBD1 might be the D (5 bases). The CDR3 length is 12 residues. Trimming pared 3 bases from V and 8 bases from J, leaving 10 bases between. The CDR3 sequence: CASSLGRVGYTF. CDR3 in DNA: TGTGCCAGCAGTTTGGGACGAGTGGGCTACACCTTC.

The rearrangement uses TRBV18 and TRBJ1-4, with D possibly being TRBD1 (6 bases). The CDR3 is 16 amino acids. CDR1 and CDR2 from the germline V gene are KGHSH and LQKENI. V was cut by 0 bases and J by 6 bases, with 14 bases left in between. The CDR3 loop reads CASSPPGRGLHEKLFF. The CDR3 DNA is TGTGCCAGCTCACCACCGGGCAGGGGTCTCCATGAAAAACTGTTTTTT.

The rearrangement uses TRBV4-1 and TRBJ1-6; no clear D gene. CDR1 and CDR2 from the germline V gene are MGHRA and YSYEKL. CDR3 length: 13 residues. V was cut by 0 bases and J by 10 bases, with 7 bases left in between. CDR3 sequence: CASSQDVESPLHF. In DNA, the CDR3 is TGCGCCAGCAGCCAAGATGTTGAGTCACCCCTCCACTTT.

This clone occurred once. The chain combines TRBV4-1 with TRBJ1-2; D is unclear. Trimming shortened V by 3 bases and J by 0 bases, and 20 bases separated the two germline ends. The CDR3 is made up of 18 amino acids. Germline values: CDR1 MGHRA, CDR2 YSYEKL. In DNA, the CDR3 is TGCGCCAGCAGCCACATTGACTTTCTGCCAGGCTCTAACTATGGCTACACCTTC. Its protein product is CASSHIDFLPGSNYGYTF.

The gene calls are TRBV9 and TRBJ2-3; D perhaps matches TRBD2 (6 bases). CDR1 is SGDLS, CDR2 YYNGEE, per germline. The CDR3 loop spans 15 amino acids. V was trimmed by 4 bases and J by 0 bases, leaving 12 bases between them. CDR3 amino acids: CASSHARGSTDTQYF. As DNA, the CDR3 is TGTGCCAGCAGCCACGCGCGGGGTAGCACAGATACGCAGTATTTT.